The rows below give T cell receptor beta chains drawn from one sample of a study of T cell changes during pregnancy in multiple sclerosis. Data came from immunoSEQ multiplex PCR; TCRdb stores just in-frame clones and leaves some out. Among around 99,000 clones listed, approximately 92% were seen once. The starting material was peripheral blood, obtained in the first trimester of pregnancy. These receptors originate from a female donor with multiple sclerosis, enrolled in a pregnancy study. The CDR3 runs from the conserved cysteine through the conserved F or W. The order of the fields is J gene, clone size, D gene, V gene, CDR3 DNA, CDR3 protein. The D gene is left open where the match is weak. Size is stated for part of the rows, as once, few or many counts, or as a class when the clone is expanded.

TRBJ2-7,NA,TRBD1,TRBV13,TGTGCCAGCAGCTTTTACAGGGGGGCATCCGAGCAGTACTTC,CASSFYRGASEQYF
TRBJ2-2,NA,NA,TRBV15,TGTGCCACCAGCAGAGAATTAGCAGCGAACACCGGGGAGCTGTTTTTT,CATSRELAANTGELFF
TRBJ2-3,NA,TRBD2,TRBV11-1,TGTGCCAGCAGCTCCCCTCGGGCGGGAGCTGGAGATACGCAGTATTTT,CASSSPRAGAGDTQYF
TRBJ2-5,NA,TRBD2,TRBV9,TGTGCCAGCAGCGAGGGGACTAGCGGGAGCGGAGAGACCCAGTACTTC,CASSEGTSGSGETQYF
TRBJ1-1,NA,NA,TRBV6-5,TGTGCCAGCAGTTACTCGAGTAGGGGGAGGAACACTGAAGCTTTCTTT,CASSYSSRGRNTEAFF
TRBJ2-7,NA,NA,TRBV6-1,TGTGCCAGCAGACAGGGTTACGAGCAGTACTTC,CASRQGYEQYF
TRBJ1-2,NA,NA,TRBV28,TGTGCCAGCAGTTATACGGGACTGATAAGCTATGGCTACACCTTC,CASSYTGLISYGYTF
TRBJ2-3,once,TRBD2,TRBV14,TGTGCCAGCAGCCCGGGACTAGCGGGACCAGATACGCAGTATTTT,CASSPGLAGPDTQYF
TRBJ2-7,NA,NA,TRBV15,TGTGCCACCAGCAGAGATAAGGGGCCATCCTACGAGCAGTACTTC,CATSRDKGPSYEQYF
TRBJ2-5,NA,TRBD2,TRBV6-6,TGTGCCAGTAGACTAGCGGGAGGATCAGAGACCCAGTACTTC,CASRLAGGSETQYF
TRBJ2-7,once,TRBD2,TRBV15,TGTGCCACCAGCAGAGATCGTCTAGCGGGAGTATGGGAGCAGTACTTC,CATSRDRLAGVWEQYF
TRBJ1-1,NA,NA,TRBV7-3,TGTGCCAGCAGCTTGGGGGGGGGCGGCACTGAAGCTTTCTTT,CASSLGGGGTEAFF
TRBJ1-5,NA,NA,TRBV20-1,TGCATAGGACAGCGTAATCAGCCCCAGCATTTT,CIGQRNQPQHF
TRBJ2-1,NA,NA,TRBV29-1,TGCAGCGTTGTCCTGCCTCCGGGACCTGGCGGGGATGAGCAGTTCTTC,CSVVLPPGPGGDEQFF
TRBJ2-5,NA,TRBD1,TRBV2,TGTGCCAGTAATACAGGGGGCGCGGGAGAGACCCAGTACTTC,CASNTGGAGETQYF
TRBJ1-2,NA,TRBD1,TRBV5-1,TGCGCCAGCAGCGCGGGGACAGGGTTTGGCTACACCTTC,CASSAGTGFGYTF
TRBJ2-5,once,NA,TRBV28,TGTGCCAGCAGTTCACCCGGAGGGAGCGAGACCCAGTACTTC,CASSSPGGSETQYF
TRBJ1-2,NA,NA,TRBV27,TGTGCCAGCAGTGGGGCGACACTCTATGGCTACACCTTC,CASSGATLYGYTF
TRBJ2-1,NA,TRBD1,TRBV6-1,TGTGCCAGCAGTGGGGGACAGGGTTCCTACAATGAGCAGTTCTTC,CASSGGQGSYNEQFF
TRBJ1-1,NA,NA,TRBV28,TGTGCCAGCAGTCTTTTACAGGAGACTGAAGCTTTCTTT,CASSLLQETEAFF
TRBJ2-5,NA,NA,TRBV6-5,TGTGCCAGTTCCCCGGCAGGGTACAGGGAGACCCAGTACTTC,CASSPAGYRETQYF
TRBJ2-7,NA,NA,TRBV15,TGTGCCACCAGCAGCCCCCAGGGGTACGAGCAGTACTTC,CATSSPQGYEQYF
TRBJ1-5,NA,NA,TRBV27,TGTGCCAGCAGTTTAGGGCAGGGGAATCAGCCCCAGCATTTT,CASSLGQGNQPQHF
TRBJ2-1,NA,NA,TRBV29-1,TGCAGCGTGACGATAGGGAGCTCCTACAATGAGCAGTTCTTC,CSVTIGSSYNEQFF
TRBJ1-1,few,NA,TRBV11-3,TGTGCCAGCAGCCCCGGGCAGGGGAACACTGAAGCTTTCTTT,CASSPGQGNTEAFF
TRBJ1-1,NA,TRBD1,TRBV30,TGTGCCTGGAGATTGACAGGGTGGATTGAAGCTTTCTTT,CAWRLTGWIEAFF
TRBJ2-1,NA,TRBD2,TRBV4-2,TGTGCCAGCAGCCAAGGTTGGACTAGTAGCAATGAGCAGTTCTTC,CASSQGWTSSNEQFF
TRBJ2-1,few,NA,TRBV5-1,TGCGCCAGCAGCCAAGCGGTCGGGCGGGTTATTAACCGATACAATGAGCAGTTCTTC,CASSQAVGRVINRYNEQFF
TRBJ2-7,NA,TRBD1,TRBV27,TGTGCCAGCAGCCAGACAGGGGGCCTTTTACGCGAGCAGTACTTC,CASSQTGGLLREQYF
TRBJ1-2,NA,NA,TRBV19,TGTGCCAGTAGTATATCCGTGTATGGCTACACCTTC,CASSISVYGYTF
TRBJ1-2,NA,NA,TRBV2,TGTGCCAGCAGTGGTCAGGGGTTCCGCGGCTACACCTTC,CASSGQGFRGYTF
TRBJ1-1,NA,NA,TRBV28,TGTGCCAGCAGCGTATCAGGGGTTGGAGCTTTCTTT,CASSVSGVGAFF
TRBJ2-4,once,TRBD2,TRBV5-1,TGCGCCAGCAGCTTGCGGGGGGTAGGGTCAGACATTCAGTACTTC,CASSLRGVGSDIQYF
TRBJ2-5,NA,TRBD2,TRBV4-1,TGCGCCAGCAGCCAAGTTTTCAGCGGGGCACAAGAGACCCAGTACTTC,CASSQVFSGAQETQYF
TRBJ1-2,NA,NA,TRBV27,TGTGCCAGCAGTTCCTCGGTTGGGGGCCGGGGCTACACCTTC,CASSSSVGGRGYTF
TRBJ1-2,NA,NA,TRBV6-6,TGTGCCAGCAGGAGACAACGAGATGGCTACACCTTC,CASRRQRDGYTF
TRBJ2-7,NA,TRBD2,TRBV19,TGTGCCAGTAGTATGATCCCCGCTGCCGCAGCGGGAGGCTCCTACGAGCAGTACTTC,CASSMIPAAAAGGSYEQYF
TRBJ2-7,NA,TRBD2,TRBV25-1,TGTGCCAGCAGAGGGCGGGAGAGCTCCTACGAGCAGTACTTC,CASRGRESSYEQYF
TRBJ2-5,NA,TRBD1,TRBV5-6,TGTGCCAGCAGCCCAGGGACAGGATGGGAGACCCAGTACTTC,CASSPGTGWETQYF
TRBJ2-1,NA,TRBD2,TRBV9,TGTGCCAGCAGCTCATCGGAAGCGGGAGACCCCTACAATGAGCAGTTCTTC,CASSSSEAGDPYNEQFF
TRBJ1-4,few,NA,TRBV28,TGTGCCAGCAGTTTCCTCCAGTCGAATGAAAAACTGTTTTTT,CASSFLQSNEKLFF
TRBJ1-5,NA,NA,TRBV4-1,TGCGCCAGCAACGAGGGCGTCCACAATCAGCCCCAGCATTTT,CASNEGVHNQPQHF
TRBJ2-1,few,TRBD2,TRBV14,TGTGCCAGCAGCCCCTTACTAGCGGGAGTAGGTGCAGGGCAGTTCTTC,CASSPLLAGVGAGQFF
TRBJ2-3,NA,TRBD2,TRBV12-5,TGTGCTAGTGGTTTGGCTAGCGGGAGGACGAGCACAGATACGCAGTATTTT,CASGLASGRTSTDTQYF
TRBJ2-1,few,TRBD1,TRBV19,TGTGCCAGTAGTATTGGGGACAGGGGATTCGAGGAGCAGTTCTTC,CASSIGDRGFEEQFF
TRBJ2-3,NA,NA,TRBV30,TGTGCCTGGAGTGCTAGTAGCAGTACGCAGTATTTT,CAWSASSSTQYF
TRBJ2-7,NA,TRBD1,TRBV11-3,TGTGCCAGCAGCCCGGACCGACAGGGTTGGGAGCAGTACTTC,CASSPDRQGWEQYF
TRBJ1-5,NA,NA,TRBV6-5,TGTGCCAGCAGTTACTCCCGTACAGGGACGGACCAGCCCCAGCATTTT,CASSYSRTGTDQPQHF
TRBJ2-1,NA,NA,TRBV19,TGTGCCAGCGGCGGCTACCTACAGTTCTTC,CASGGYLQFF
TRBJ1-2,NA,NA,TRBV28,TGTGCCAGCCTCCGGAGGATCAACTATGGCTACACCTTC,CASLRRINYGYTF
TRBJ2-7,few,TRBD2,TRBV28,TGTGCCAGCAGTTTATGGGCACTAGCGGGAGGGCCCGGGGAGCAGTACTTC,CASSLWALAGGPGEQYF
TRBJ2-2,NA,NA,TRBV9,TGTGCCAGCAGCGTACCTTCGAACACCGGGGAGCTGTTTTTT,CASSVPSNTGELFF
TRBJ2-3,NA,TRBD2,TRBV7-2,TGTGCCAGCAGTCCCGGACTAGAGCTACCGTATTTT,CASSPGLELPYF
TRBJ2-5,NA,TRBD2,TRBV11-2,TGTGCCAGCAGCTTACTGGGGTTAGCGGGAGGTGAGACCCAGTACTTC,CASSLLGLAGGETQYF
TRBJ2-1,NA,NA,TRBV18,TGTGCCAGCTCACCTATCGGACTCTTCGGAAATGAGCAGTTCTTC,CASSPIGLFGNEQFF
TRBJ1-4,NA,NA,TRBV2,TGTGCCAGCTGTCGCCAACAGGGTGCAACTAATGAAAAACTGTTTTTT,CASCRQQGATNEKLFF
TRBJ2-6,NA,NA,TRBV4-3,TGCGCCAGCAGCCAAGAAGGGGGGGCTGGGGCCAACGTCCTGACTTTC,CASSQEGGAGANVLTF